These 18 T cell receptor beta chains were all obtained from the same sample, sequenced in a study of OX40 agonist ivuxolimab in advanced cancers. Only in-frame clones appear in the TCRdb table, and some are missing; sequencing was by immunoSEQ multiplex PCR. Of 72,000 or so clones in the sample, 84% were seen once. Here the sequenced sample was CD4+ or CD8+ T cells sorted from blood, taken in a trial of the OX40 agonist ivuxolimab. All receptors come from an adult with an advanced solid tumor such as melanoma, head and neck, liver or kidney cancer.

The V call is TRBV4-1, the J call TRBJ2-1, with TRBD2 identical over 9 bases. Germline trimming cut 3 bases from V and 1 base from J; bases unmatched to any gene: 7. This CDR3 comprises 17 residues. Per the germline V gene, CDR1 is MGHRA and CDR2 is YSYEKL. The CDR3 here is CASSHTGLASSYNEQFF. The CDR3 nucleotides read TGCGCCAGCAGCCACACCGGACTAGCGAGTTCCTACAATGAGCAGTTCTTC.

This clone was counted between two and nine times. Other DNA sequences from this sample encode an identical CDR3 as well. CDR3 loop: CASSRQGTSGYEQYF. CDR3 sequence (DNA): TGCGCCAGCAGCCGACAGGGTACTAGCGGATACGAGCAGTACTTC. This chain joins TRBV5-1 and TRBJ2-7, with a weak D call TRBD2 (8 bases). In germline, CDR1 is SGHRS, CDR2 YFSETQ. CDR3 length: 15 amino acids. Trimming removed 4 bases from V and 4 bases from J, with 18 bases in between. The variable domain in full, completed from reference TRBV5-1 and TRBJ2-7, reads KAGVTQTPRYLIKTRGQQVTLSCSPISGHRSVSWYQQTPGQGLQFLFEYFSETQRNKGNFPGRFSGRQFSNSRSEMNVSTLELGDSALYLCASSRQGTSGYEQYFGPGTRLTVT.

V is TRBV19 and J is TRBJ1-6; D is unclear. The CDR3 consists of 17 residues. The germline V gene has CDR1 LNHDA and CDR2 SQIVND (reference sequence). Trimming removed 3 bases from V and 7 bases from J, with 19 bases in between. The CDR3 DNA follows: TGTGCCAGTAGTATTCTCCCGAGCCTTTCGAGCAATTCACCCCTCCACTTT. This sequence encodes CASSILPSLSSNSPLHF.

This sequence joins TRBV18 and TRBJ1-2, with D perhaps matching TRBD1 (5 bases). Germline V gene sequence: CDR1 KGHSH, CDR2 LQKENI. The V end lost 2 bases, the J end lost 8 bases, and 15 bases lay between the germline ends. The CDR3 extends over 14 amino acids. CDR3 amino acids: CASSPLGPRKGYTF. The CDR3 nucleotides read TGTGCCAGCTCACCATTGGGACCGCGTAAGGGCTACACCTTC.

This clone showed up just a few times. The chain links TRBV10-2 to TRBJ1-5, with D tentatively TRBD1 (5 bases). Germline CDR1 is WSHSY and CDR2 is SAAADI. This CDR3 is built from 13 residues. V shed 8 bases and J shed 4 bases, with 12 bases lying between them. The CDR3 nucleotides read TGCGCCAGCTCTCAGGGCGCGAATCAGCCCCAGCATTTT. Translation gives CASSQGANQPQHF.

This clone appeared a few times. The chain has TRBV7-8 and TRBJ2-7, with D possibly TRBD1 on 5 matching bases. The germline V gene encodes CDR1 SGHVS and CDR2 FQNEAQ. CDR3 length: 13 residues. V lost 4 bases to trimming and J lost 3 bases, with 10 bases between them. The CDR3 DNA reads TGTGCCAGCAGCTCCTTAAGGGGCTACGAGCAGTACTTC. Amino acid sequence: CASSSLRGYEQYF.

The chain employs TRBV7-2 and TRBJ2-5; TRBD2 matches 7 bases. In germline, CDR1 is SGHTA, CDR2 FQGNSA. The CDR3 consists of 13 residues. V trimming: 8 bases; J trimming: 3 bases; junction bases outside the gene matches: 6. The CDR3: CASSAGAKETQYF. CDR3 coding DNA: TGTGCCAGCTCGGCGGGAGCTAAAGAGACCCAGTACTTC.

The chain uses TRBV19 and TRBJ1-2; tentatively, D is TRBD1 (5 bases). V was clipped by 8 bases and J by 4 bases, with 17 bases between them. Germline loops: CDR1 LNHDA, CDR2 SQIVND (reference sequence). The CDR3 totals 14 residues. CDR3 region: CASVPTAKTYGYTF. The CDR3 DNA is TGTGCCAGTGTCCCGACAGCGAAGACCTATGGCTACACCTTC. Complete variable domain (other parts from reference TRBV19 and TRBJ1-2): DGGITQSPKYLFRKEGQNVTLSCEQNLNHDAMYWYRQDPGQGLRLIYYSQIVNDFQKGDIAEGYSVSREKKESFPLTVTSAQKNPTAFYLCASVPTAKTYGYTFGSGTRLTVV.

The chain combines TRBV18 with TRBJ2-7; D tentatively fits TRBD1 or TRBD2 (5 bases each). Trimming removed 2 bases at V and 5 bases at J, with 13 bases between. This CDR3 spans 14 amino acids. CDR1 and CDR2 from the germline V gene are KGHSH and LQKENI. CDR3 nucleotide sequence: TGTGCCAGCTCACCAAGAGGGGCTTGGGACGAGCAGTACTTC. Translated: CASSPRGAWDEQYF.

J is TRBJ2-3 and V is TRBV5-1; 7 positions agree with TRBD1. The germline V gene has CDR1 SGHRS and CDR2 YFSETQ. The CDR3 covers 15 residues. The J segment lost 2 bases and the V segment lost 0 bases, leaving 3 bases of the junction unmatched. The CDR3: CASSLGDRLTDTQYF. CDR3 bases: TGCGCCAGCAGCTTGGGGGACAGACTCACAGATACGCAGTATTTT.

The V call is TRBV4-1, the J call TRBJ1-1; tentatively, D is TRBD1 (6 bases). CDR3 length: 13 amino acids. Trimming took off 6 bases at V and 1 base at J, with 9 bases between the two ends. Germline CDR1 reads MGHRA; CDR2 reads YSYEKL. CDR3 in amino acids: CASRGGGNTEAFF. In DNA form, the CDR3 reads TGCGCCAGCAGAGGGGGGGGGAACACTGAAGCTTTCTTT.

The genes are TRBV2 and TRBJ2-7; D is uncertain. Germline CDR1 and CDR2: SNHLY and FYNNEI. The CDR3 covers 12 residues. Trimming removed 8 bases at V and 0 bases at J, with 8 bases between. The CDR3 here is CASRTFSYEQYF. CDR3 coding DNA: TGTGCCAGCCGAACATTCTCCTACGAGCAGTACTTC.

V is TRBV5-8 and J is TRBJ1-2; 8 positions agree with TRBD1. CDR3 size: 15 residues. V dropped 3 bases and J dropped 3; count of bases not matched to a gene: 7. The germline CDR1 and CDR2 sequences are SGHTS and YDEGEE. The CDR3, as DNA: TGTGCCAGCAGCTACACCGGGACAGGAGACTATGGCTACACCTTC. Protein: CASSYTGTGDYGYTF.

The CDR3 loop is CASSLSIWDTQYF. The DNA for the CDR3 is TGTGCCAGCAGTTTATCGATATGGGATACGCAGTATTTT. V is TRBV27 and J is TRBJ2-3; no reliable D call. V lost 0 bases, J lost 6 bases, and 7 bases lay in between. The length of the CDR3 is 13 residues. Germline-derived CDR1 and CDR2 are MNHEY and SMNVEV (reference sequence).

This clone appeared once. The chain uses TRBV7-9 and TRBJ2-3; possibly TRBD2 for D (6 bases). The V gene's germline CDR1 is SEHNR and CDR2 FQNEAQ (reference sequence). V was trimmed by 5 bases and J by 6 bases, leaving 24 bases between them. The CDR3 covers 17 residues. The CDR3 DNA reads TGTGCCAGCAGCACCCCCCTGGGTTTGGATGGGGGGGATACGCAGTATTTT. Its translation: CASSTPLGLDGGDTQYF.

This clone has just a few counts. The V gene is TRBV5-1, the J gene TRBJ2-2, with 13 bases lining up with TRBD2. With 4 bases clipped from V and 7 bases from J, the junction kept 7 bases outside the gene matches. The CDR3 is 16 residues long. Germline lookup yields CDR1 SGHRS and CDR2 YFSETQ. The CDR3 loop reads CASSPTSGRAGGELFF. CDR3 bases: TGCGCCAGCAGCCCAACTAGCGGGAGGGCCGGCGGGGAGCTGTTTTTT.

The rearrangement links TRBV7-2 to TRBJ2-2; either TRBD1 or TRBD2 may fit D (7 bases each). Trimming removed 7 bases at V and 4 bases at J, with 16 bases between. The germline CDR1 and CDR2 sequences are SGHTA and FQGNSA. The CDR3 consists of 15 residues. The CDR3 here is CASTQGGAGTGELFF. In DNA, the CDR3 is TGTGCCAGCACCCAGGGGGGGGCGGGCACCGGGGAGCTGTTTTTT.

J is TRBJ2-1 and V is TRBV5-1, with D unclear. The V gene's germline CDR1 is SGHRS and CDR2 YFSETQ. The CDR3 extends over 13 amino acids. V lost 2 bases and J 5 bases, leaving 8 bases between the germline ends. The CDR3 spells CASSFVPDNEQFF. The CDR3 DNA reads as TGCGCCAGCAGCTTCGTACCTGACAATGAGCAGTTCTTC.